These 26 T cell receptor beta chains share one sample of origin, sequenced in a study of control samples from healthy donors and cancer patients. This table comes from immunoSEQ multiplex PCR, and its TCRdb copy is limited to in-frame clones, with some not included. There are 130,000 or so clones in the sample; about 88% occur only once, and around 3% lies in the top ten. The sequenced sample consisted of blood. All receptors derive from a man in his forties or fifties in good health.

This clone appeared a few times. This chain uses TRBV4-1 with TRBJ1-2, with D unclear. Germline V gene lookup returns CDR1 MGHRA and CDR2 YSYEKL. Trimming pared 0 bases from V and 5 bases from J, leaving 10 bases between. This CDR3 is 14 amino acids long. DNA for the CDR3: TGCGCCAGCAGCCAAGATATCCCCGGTTATGGCTACACCTTC. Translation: CASSQDIPGYGYTF.

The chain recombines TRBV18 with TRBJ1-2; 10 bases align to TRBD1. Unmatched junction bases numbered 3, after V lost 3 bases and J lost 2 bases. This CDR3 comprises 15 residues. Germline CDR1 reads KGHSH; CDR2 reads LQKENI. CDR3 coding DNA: TGTGCCAGCTCACCCAGACAGGGGGCGAACTATGGCTACACCTTC. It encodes CASSPRQGANYGYTF.

CDR3 protein: CASSYGLNYNEQFF. The CDR3 DNA is TGTGCCAGCAGTTACGGGTTAAACTACAATGAGCAGTTCTTC. The chain links TRBV6-5 to TRBJ2-1; no firm D call. V was trimmed by 2 bases and J by 3 bases, leaving 8 bases between them. The CDR3 is 14 amino acids. Germline CDR1 is MNHEY and CDR2 is SVGAGI.

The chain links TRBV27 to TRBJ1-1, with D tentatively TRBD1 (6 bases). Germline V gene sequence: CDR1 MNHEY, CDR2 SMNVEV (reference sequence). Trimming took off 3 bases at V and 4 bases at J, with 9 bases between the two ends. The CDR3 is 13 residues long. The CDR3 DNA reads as TGTGCCAGCAGTTTTCAGGGGTCCACTGAAGCTTTCTTT. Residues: CASSFQGSTEAFF.

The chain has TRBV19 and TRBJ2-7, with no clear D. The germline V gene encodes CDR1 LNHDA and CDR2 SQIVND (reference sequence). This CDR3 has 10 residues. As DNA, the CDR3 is TGTGCCCGAAGACGCTTGAGGTGGTGGGTC. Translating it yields CARRRLRWWV.

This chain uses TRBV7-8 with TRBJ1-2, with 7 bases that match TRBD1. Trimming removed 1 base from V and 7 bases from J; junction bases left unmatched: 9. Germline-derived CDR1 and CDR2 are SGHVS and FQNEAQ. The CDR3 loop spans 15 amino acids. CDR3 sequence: CASSLETGDFFGYTF. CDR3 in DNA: TGTGCCAGCAGCTTAGAAACAGGGGACTTTTTTGGCTACACCTTC.

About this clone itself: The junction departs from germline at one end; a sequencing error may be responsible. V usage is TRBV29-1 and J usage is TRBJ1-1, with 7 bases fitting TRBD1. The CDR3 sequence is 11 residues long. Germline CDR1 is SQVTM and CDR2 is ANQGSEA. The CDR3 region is CSVGRGGQHSF. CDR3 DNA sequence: TGCAGCGTTGGGAGGGGGGGACAGCATTCCTTT.

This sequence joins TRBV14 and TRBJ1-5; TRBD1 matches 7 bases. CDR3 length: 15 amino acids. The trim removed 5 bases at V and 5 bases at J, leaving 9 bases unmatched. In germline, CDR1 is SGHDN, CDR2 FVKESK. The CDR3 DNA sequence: TGTGCCAGCAGCAAGGGGGACAGTCAGGATCAGCCCCAGCATTTT. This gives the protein CASSKGDSQDQPQHF.

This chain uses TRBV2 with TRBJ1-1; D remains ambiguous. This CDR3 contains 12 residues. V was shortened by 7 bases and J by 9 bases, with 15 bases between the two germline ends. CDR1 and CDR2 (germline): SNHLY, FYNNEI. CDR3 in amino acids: CASMVGGTKAFF. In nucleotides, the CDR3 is TGTGCCAGCATGGTCGGAGGTACTAAAGCTTTCTTT.

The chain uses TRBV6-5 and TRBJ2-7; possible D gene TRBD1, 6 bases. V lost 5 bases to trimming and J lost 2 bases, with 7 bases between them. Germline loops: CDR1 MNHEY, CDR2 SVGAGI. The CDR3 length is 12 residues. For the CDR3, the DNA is TGTGCCAGCAGTACAGGGACCTACGAGCAGTACTTC. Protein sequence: CASSTGTYEQYF.

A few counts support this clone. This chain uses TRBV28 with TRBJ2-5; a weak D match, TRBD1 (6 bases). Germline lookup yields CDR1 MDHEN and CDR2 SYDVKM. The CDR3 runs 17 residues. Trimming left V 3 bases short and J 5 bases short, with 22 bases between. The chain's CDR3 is CASSFLLGRGFWETQYF. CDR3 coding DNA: TGTGCCAGCAGTTTTTTGCTCGGCAGGGGATTTTGGGAGACCCAGTACTTC.

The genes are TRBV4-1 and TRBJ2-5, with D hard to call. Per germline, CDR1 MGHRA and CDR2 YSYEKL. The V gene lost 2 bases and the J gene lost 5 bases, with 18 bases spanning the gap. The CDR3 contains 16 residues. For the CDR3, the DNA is TGCGCCAGCAGCCAATTGGTTTTAGGGTGGCGGGAGACCCAGTACTTC. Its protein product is CASSQLVLGWRETQYF.

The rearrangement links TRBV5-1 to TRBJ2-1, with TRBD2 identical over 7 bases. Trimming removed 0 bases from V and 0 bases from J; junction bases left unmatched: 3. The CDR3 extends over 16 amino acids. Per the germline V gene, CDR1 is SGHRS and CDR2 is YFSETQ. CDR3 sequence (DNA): TGCGCCAGCAGCTTGGGAGGCGGGGGCTCCTACAATGAGCAGTTCTTC. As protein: CASSLGGGGSYNEQFF. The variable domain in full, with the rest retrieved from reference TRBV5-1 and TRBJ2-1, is KAGVTQTPRYLIKTRGQQVTLSCSPISGHRSVSWYQQTPGQGLQFLFEYFSETQRNKGNFPGRFSGRQFSNSRSEMNVSTLELGDSALYLCASSLGGGGSYNEQFFGPGTRLTVL.

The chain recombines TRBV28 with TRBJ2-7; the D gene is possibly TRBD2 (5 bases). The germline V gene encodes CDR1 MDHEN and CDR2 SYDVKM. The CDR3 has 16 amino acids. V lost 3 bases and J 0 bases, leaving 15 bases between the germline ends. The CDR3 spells CASSFSYSDVSYEQYF. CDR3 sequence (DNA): TGTGCCAGCAGTTTTAGCTATAGCGATGTCTCCTACGAGCAGTACTTC.

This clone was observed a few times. The CDR3 DNA sequence: TGTGCCAGCAGTGTTTTCACGAGCAATCAGCCCCAGCATTTT. Its protein is CASSVFTSNQPQHF. The V and J genes are TRBV2 and TRBJ1-5, with unresolved D. From germline, CDR1 is SNHLY and CDR2 FYNNEI. V lost 4 bases, J lost 1 base, and 8 bases lay in between. The CDR3 consists of 14 residues.

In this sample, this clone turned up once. This CDR3 reads CASSQDSSRVNEQYF. CDR3 DNA: TGTGCCAGCAGCCAAGATAGCTCCAGGGTCAACGAGCAGTACTTC. This sequence joins TRBV3-1 (or the pseudogene TRBV3-2) and TRBJ2-7; weak D call: TRBD1 (5 bases). This CDR3 comprises 15 residues. The V end was cut by 0 bases, the J end by 5 bases, with 14 bases between. Germline V CDR1 and CDR2: LGHDT, YNNKEL (reference sequence).

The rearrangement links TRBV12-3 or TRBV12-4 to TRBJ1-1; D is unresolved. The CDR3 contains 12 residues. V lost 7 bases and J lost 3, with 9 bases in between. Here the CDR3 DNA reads TGTGCCAGCACCCTATGGGACACTGAAGCTTTCTTT. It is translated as CASTLWDTEAFF.

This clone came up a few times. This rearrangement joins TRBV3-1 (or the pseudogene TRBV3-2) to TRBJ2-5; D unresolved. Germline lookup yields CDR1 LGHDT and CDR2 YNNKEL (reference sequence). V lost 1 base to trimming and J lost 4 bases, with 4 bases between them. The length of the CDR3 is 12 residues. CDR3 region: CASSQAGETQYF. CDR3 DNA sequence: TGTGCCAGCAGCCAAGCTGGAGAGACCCAGTACTTC.

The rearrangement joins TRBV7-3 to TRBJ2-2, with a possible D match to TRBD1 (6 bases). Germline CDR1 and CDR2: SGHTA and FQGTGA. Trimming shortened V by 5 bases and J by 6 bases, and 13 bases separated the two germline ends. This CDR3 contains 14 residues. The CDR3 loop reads CASSPGTIPGELFF. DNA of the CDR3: TGTGCCAGCAGCCCTGGGACAATTCCCGGGGAGCTGTTTTTT.

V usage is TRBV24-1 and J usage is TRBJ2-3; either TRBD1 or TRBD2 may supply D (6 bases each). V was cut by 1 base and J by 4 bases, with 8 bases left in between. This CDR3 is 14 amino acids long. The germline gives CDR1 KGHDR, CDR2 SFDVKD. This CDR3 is CATSDFGGPDTQYF. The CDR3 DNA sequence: TGTGCCACCAGTGATTTTGGGGGGCCAGATACGCAGTATTTT.

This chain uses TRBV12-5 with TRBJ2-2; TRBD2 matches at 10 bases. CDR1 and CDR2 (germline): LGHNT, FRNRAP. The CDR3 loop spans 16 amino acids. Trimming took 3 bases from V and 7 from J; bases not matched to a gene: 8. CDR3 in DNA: TGTGCTAGTGGTTTCGGCCTAGCGGGGGTAAACGGGGAGCTGTTTTTT. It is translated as CASGFGLAGVNGELFF.

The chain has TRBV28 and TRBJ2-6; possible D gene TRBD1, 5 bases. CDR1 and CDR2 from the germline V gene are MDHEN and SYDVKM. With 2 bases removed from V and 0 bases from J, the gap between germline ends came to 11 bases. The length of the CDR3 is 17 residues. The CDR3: CASSLIAGPSGANVLTF. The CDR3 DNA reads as TGTGCCAGCAGTTTAATTGCAGGGCCCTCTGGGGCCAACGTCCTGACTTTC.

CDR3 in DNA: TGTGCCAGCGACGGGTCTCTTTCAGGCTCCTACGAGCAGTACTTC. It specifies CASDGSLSGSYEQYF. The chain combines TRBV6-5 with TRBJ2-7; D is uncertain. The V gene's germline CDR1 is MNHEY and CDR2 SVGAGI. V was pared by 8 bases and J by 0 bases, with 17 bases between. The CDR3 extends over 15 amino acids.

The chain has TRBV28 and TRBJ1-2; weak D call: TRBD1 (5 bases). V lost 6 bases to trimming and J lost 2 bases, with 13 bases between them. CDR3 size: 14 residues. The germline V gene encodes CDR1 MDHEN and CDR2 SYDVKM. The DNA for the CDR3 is TGTGCCAGCAGCCCTAACTACAGGAACTATGGCTACACCTTC. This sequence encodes CASSPNYRNYGYTF.

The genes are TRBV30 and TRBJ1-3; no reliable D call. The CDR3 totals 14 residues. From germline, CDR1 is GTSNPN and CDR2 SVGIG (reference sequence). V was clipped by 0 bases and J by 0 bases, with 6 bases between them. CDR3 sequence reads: CAWSVPASGNTIYF. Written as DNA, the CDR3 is TGTGCCTGGAGTGTACCGGCCTCTGGAAACACCATATATTTT.

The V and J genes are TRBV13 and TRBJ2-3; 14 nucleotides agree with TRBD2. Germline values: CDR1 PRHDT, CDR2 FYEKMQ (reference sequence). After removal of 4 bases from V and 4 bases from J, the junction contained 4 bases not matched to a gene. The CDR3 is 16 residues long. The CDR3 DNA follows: TGTGCCAGCAGCTGGCAGACTAGCGGGGGGGCAGATACGCAGTATTTT. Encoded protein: CASSWQTSGGADTQYF.